This T cell receptor beta chain emerged from a study of a mutant IDH1 vaccine in newly diagnosed glioma. In the study overall: Patients got their first vaccination 4-6 weeks after radiotherapy alone, or with temozolomide cycles. The sex distribution of treated patients was about 62% male and about 38% female, with a mean age of approximately 40 years. Patients had received radiotherapy, temozolomide, or both previously, most receiving both.

Time point of the sample: week 35, safety follow-up. Vaccine doses each comprised 300 ug of mutant IDH1 20-mer peptide, with topical imiquimod. The length of the CDR3 is 14 residues. Germline CDR1 and CDR2: SNHLY and FYNNEI. V lost 4 bases, J lost 5 bases, and 12 bases lay in between. Sequenced by immunoSEQ multiplex PCR; TCRdb stores in-frame clones only, minus some. The data show tens of thousands of clones, with around three quarters seen just once and 3.2% held by the top ten. Turning to this clone: Its matching antigen is unknown.

The source of this sequence is a man aged 40-50 years with glioma. Some clones in this sample may be carry-over from other donors' samples. The sequenced sample was PBMCs, obtained from a glioma patient whose treatment included an IDH1 peptide vaccine. The chain employs TRBV2 and TRBJ1-5; D is ambiguous. CDR3 amino acids: CASSASTADQPQHF. The CDR3 DNA reads as TGTGCCAGCAGTGCCTCTACAGCGGATCAGCCCCAGCATTTT.